This T cell receptor beta chain was captured by sequencing in a study of T cell repertoires in cytomegalovirus infection. One entry per CDR3 protein, called by TCRdb with MiXCR from the reads. In the table there are about 500,000 distinct CDR3 sequences, more than 30% of which are singletons. Comment on this clonotype: What it binds is unknown.

The CDR3 spans 15 residues. Germline V gene lookup returns CDR1 SQVTM and CDR2 ANQGSEA. Trimming stripped 0 bases from V and 5 bases from J, with 16 bases between. This rearrangement joins TRBV29-1 to TRBJ2-5, with D perhaps matching TRBD2 (5 bases). Sequenced here: cultured PBMCs, sampled from culture after CMV antigen stimulation. The receptor was isolated from a human donor in good health (CMV status not recorded). Some clones in this sample may be carry-over from other donors' samples. As DNA, the CDR3 is TGCAGCGTTGAAGAACTAGGACTTCTAGGGGAGACCCAGTACTTC. It is translated as CSVEELGLLGETQYF. The whole variable domain, filled in from reference TRBV29-1 and TRBJ2-5, reads SAVISQKPSRDICQRGTSLTIQCQVDSQVTMMFWYRQQPGQSLTLIATANQGSEATYESGFVIDKFPISRPNLTFSTLTVSNMSPEDSSIYLCSVEELGLLGETQYFGPGTRLLVL.